This T cell receptor (beta chain) was identified during a study of T-cell reconstitution after alpha-beta-depleted transplantation in children. Unique molecular identifiers tagged the TCRbeta library. MiXCR, applied by TCRdb to the PCR reads, yields one record per CDR3 protein. The sample contains roughly 250,000 distinct CDR3 sequences, roughly 7.7% of which appear only once. General study points: There were reportedly several hundred expanded graft clones from which alpha-beta T cells came about two months after transplant. When one year had passed after transplant, most T-cell counts and diversity came from newly produced T cells. At day 60, the high TCRbeta diversity found in some patients originated from recipient T cells and thymic progenitors that had survived.

Germline lookup yields CDR1 MGHRA and CDR2 YSYEKL. The CDR3 has 13 amino acids. Trimming cost V 1 base and J 3 bases, with 4 bases left between them. This clonotype occurred many times. The antigen is undetermined. This TCR was recovered from a male patient between 5 and 17 years old who had a stem cell transplant for acute lymphoblastic leukemia, so the T cells may come from the graft donor. Source: PBMCs, mostly from graft donor cells, taken 180 days after TCRalphabeta/CD19-depleted stem cell transplant. The V and J genes are TRBV4-1 and TRBJ1-5; D is undetermined. DNA of the CDR3: TGCGCCAGCAGCCAAGCCCCCAATCAGCCCCAGCATTTT. It encodes CASSQAPNQPQHF.